This T cell receptor beta chain was retrieved from a study of T cell responses to AZD1222 COVID-19 vaccine. Assay: immunoSEQ multiplex PCR; the TCRdb copy retains only in-frame clones and omits some. The table shows some 140,000 clones, with approximately 89% occurring only once. CDR3 length: 13 residues. From germline, CDR1 is SQVTM and CDR2 ANQGSEA. Trimming took 5 bases from V and 3 from J, leaving 14 bases between them. Remarks on this clone: Its antigen is not known.

Study-wide results and limits: No day 14 peak samples; only post-peak repertoires were characterized.

This clonotype was sampled from an adult in good health. Sequencing used peripheral blood, obtained on day 0 of AZD1222 vaccination. This chain uses TRBV29-1 with TRBJ2-7; a possible D gene is TRBD2 (5 bases). CDR3 region: CSVLSPEGYEQYF. CDR3 sequence (DNA): TGCAGCGTTCTGAGTCCTGAGGGCTACGAGCAGTACTTC.